This is a list of T cell receptor beta chains from one sample in a study of radiotherapy plus CTLA-4 blockade in lung cancer. TCRdb's table, derived via immunoSEQ multiplex PCR, lists solely in-frame clones and lacks some. The sample carries some 30,000 clones, roughly four fifths recorded once. This specimen was peripheral blood, taken from a patient treated with radiotherapy plus ipilimumab. The receptors come from a human donor with non-small cell lung cancer that progressed on radiotherapy plus ipilimumab. Each CDR3 is given with its conserved first and last residue.

TRBV5-1 CASSLVGDPGTGELFF
TRBV6-5 CASSYSSNEKLFF
TRBV29-1 CSGEGGGDYEQYF
TRBV7-2 CASSKIAGSAYNEQFF
TRBV28 CASRSVTINYGYTF
TRBV28 CAGGSGGGGQPQHF
TRBV6-1 CASSDWGPDNEQFF
TRBV2 CASSLQGGSNQPQHF
TRBV19 CASSMGGNTGELFF
TRBV28 CASSLGEVIRGNQPQHF
TRBV2 CASSESWASGGRQFF
TRBV4-1 CASRRTSGSSGELFF
TRBV19 CASSISGTHNEQFF
TRBV2 CASSGILGTAGRSTDTQYF
TRBV6-6 CASSYGGLEAFF
TRBV6-6 CASSQTGNTEAFF
TRBV11-2 CASSLLAGPFF
TRBV28 CASSLGRRDGEAFF
TRBV7-6 CASSLPPPGLAGGHEQFF
TRBV5-4 CASRTDQNTGELFF
TRBV28 CASLQTAGFGQPQHF
TRBV7-9 CASSRSDRGSYGYTF
TRBV7-2 CASSFPTRGGSTDTQYF
TRBV29-1 CSVLTPNTEAFF
TRBV10-3 CAIRGEGTGELFF
TRBV10-1 CASIAGTYNEQFF
TRBV27 CASSSYTGFYGYTF
TRBV15 CATSSFGTDQPQHF
TRBV4-1 CASSASFTGTYYQETQYF
TRBV5-5 CASRSRLAPDTQYF
TRBV4-3 CASSQDSADRAGELFF
TRBV7-9 CASSGSGGSPDFSSYEQYF
TRBV28 CASSQTGNQETQYF
TRBV5-4 CASSSGTGSYNEQFF
TRBV29-1 CSVAGGDYNEQFF
TRBV4-1 CASSQEGPSYGYTF
TRBV15 CATSRDQNTEAFF
TRBV7-9 CASSLERGDEQYF
TRBV28 CASSLLTSWDRNEQFF
TRBV5-1 CASSSSGQPSYNEQFF
TRBV19 CASTTRGLYGDQPQHF
TRBV2 CASIPNRDTEAFF
TRBV6-6 CASSYSNREETQYF
TRBV7-2 CASSLARTGGTDTQYF
TRBV9 CASSSNDLGNEQFF
TRBV5-1 CASSSGTGGVYGYTF